The sequence of this TCR beta chain was determined in a study of blood T cell repertoires in COVID-19. The V end was cut by 1 base, the J end by 4 bases, with 8 bases between. Germline V lookup: CDR1 SGHTA, CDR2 FQGNSA. The CDR3 runs 13 residues. The table came from immunoSEQ multiplex PCR; TCRdb's copy has only in-frame clones and leaves some out. Among hundreds of thousands of clones listed, about 89% were seen once. This clonotype originated in a woman aged 50 to 60 with COVID-19, enrolled during active disease. J is TRBJ2-7 and V is TRBV7-2; D not certain. The sequenced sample was peripheral blood. The CDR3 nucleotides are TGTGCCAGCAGCTTAGGCGGCCTGTACGAGCAGTACTTC. Translating it yields CASSLGGLYEQYF.